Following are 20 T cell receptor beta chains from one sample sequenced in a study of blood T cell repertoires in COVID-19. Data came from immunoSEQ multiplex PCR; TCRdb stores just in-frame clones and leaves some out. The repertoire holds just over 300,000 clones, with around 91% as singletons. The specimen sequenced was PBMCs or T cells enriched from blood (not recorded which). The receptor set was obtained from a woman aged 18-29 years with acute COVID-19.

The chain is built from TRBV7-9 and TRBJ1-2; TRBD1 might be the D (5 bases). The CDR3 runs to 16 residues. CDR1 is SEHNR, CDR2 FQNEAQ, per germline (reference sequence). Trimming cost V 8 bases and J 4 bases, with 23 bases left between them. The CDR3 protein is CASEIGVGEMGYGYTF. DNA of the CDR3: TGTGCCAGCGAAATAGGGGTAGGGGAAATGGGCTATGGCTACACCTTC. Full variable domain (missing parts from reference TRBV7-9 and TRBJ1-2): DTGVSQNPRHKITKRGQNVTFRCDPISEHNRLYWYRQTLGQGPEFLTYFQNEAQLEKSRLLSDRFSAERPKGSFSTLEIQRTEQGDSAMYLCASEIGVGEMGYGYTFGSGTRLTVV.

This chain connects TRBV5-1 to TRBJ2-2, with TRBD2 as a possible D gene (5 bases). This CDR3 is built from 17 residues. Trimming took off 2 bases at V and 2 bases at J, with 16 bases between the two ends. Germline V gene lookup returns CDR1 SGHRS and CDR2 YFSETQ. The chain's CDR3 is CASSFLPSSLNTGELFF. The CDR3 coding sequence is TGCGCCAGCAGCTTTTTACCTAGCAGCCTTAACACCGGGGAGCTGTTTTTT.

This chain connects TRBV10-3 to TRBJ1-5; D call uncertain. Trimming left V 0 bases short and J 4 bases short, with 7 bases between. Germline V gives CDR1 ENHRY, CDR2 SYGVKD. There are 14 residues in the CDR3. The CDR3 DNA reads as TGTGCCATCAGTGAGTCGAGCCTTAATCAGCCCCAGCATTTT. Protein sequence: CAISESSLNQPQHF.

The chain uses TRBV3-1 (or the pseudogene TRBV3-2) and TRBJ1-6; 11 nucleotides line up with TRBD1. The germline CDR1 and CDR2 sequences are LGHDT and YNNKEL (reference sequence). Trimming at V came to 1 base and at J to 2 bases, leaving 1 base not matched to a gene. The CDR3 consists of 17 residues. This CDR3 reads CASSQGTGGAYNSPLHF. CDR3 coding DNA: TGTGCCAGCAGCCAAGGGACAGGGGGCGCCTATAATTCACCCCTCCACTTT.

The CDR3 spells CASSLLAGMDTDTQYF. CDR3 bases: TGTGCCAGCAGCCTACTAGCGGGAATGGACACAGATACGCAGTATTTT. V gene TRBV7-9 combines with J gene TRBJ2-3; 10 nucleotides line up with TRBD2. V shed 5 bases and J 2 bases; nucleotides not matched to a gene: 7. The V gene's germline CDR1 is SEHNR and CDR2 FQNEAQ (reference sequence). This CDR3 is 16 amino acids long.

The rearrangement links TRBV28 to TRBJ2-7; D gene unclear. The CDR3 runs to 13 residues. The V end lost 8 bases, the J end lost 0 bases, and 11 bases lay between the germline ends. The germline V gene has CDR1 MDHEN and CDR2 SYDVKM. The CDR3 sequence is CASLTYTSYEQYF. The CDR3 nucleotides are TGTGCCAGCCTCACTTATACCTCCTACGAGCAGTACTTC.

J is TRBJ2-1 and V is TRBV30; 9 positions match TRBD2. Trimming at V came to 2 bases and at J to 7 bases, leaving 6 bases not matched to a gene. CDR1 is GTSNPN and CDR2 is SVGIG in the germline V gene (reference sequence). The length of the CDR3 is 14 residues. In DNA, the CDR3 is TGTGCCTGGAGTCCCGGACTAGCGAGTAATGAGCAGTTCTTC. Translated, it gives CAWSPGLASNEQFF.

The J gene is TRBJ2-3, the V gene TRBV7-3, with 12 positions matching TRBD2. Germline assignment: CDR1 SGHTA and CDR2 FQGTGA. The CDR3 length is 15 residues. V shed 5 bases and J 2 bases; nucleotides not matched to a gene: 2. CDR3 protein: CASSPSGRATDTQYF. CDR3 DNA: TGTGCCAGCAGCCCTAGCGGGAGGGCCACAGATACGCAGTATTTT. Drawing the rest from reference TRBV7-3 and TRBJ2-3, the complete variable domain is GAGVSQTPSNKVTEKGKYVELRCDPISGHTALYWYRQSLGQGPEFLIYFQGTGAADDSGLPNDRFFAVRPEGSVSTLKIQRTERGDSAVYLCASSPSGRATDTQYFGPGTRLTVL.

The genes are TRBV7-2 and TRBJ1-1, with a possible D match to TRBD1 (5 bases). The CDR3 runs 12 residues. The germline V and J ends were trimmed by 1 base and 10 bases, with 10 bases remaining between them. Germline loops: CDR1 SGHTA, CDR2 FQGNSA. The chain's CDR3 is CASSLDQGGAFF. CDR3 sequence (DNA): TGTGCCAGCAGCTTAGATCAGGGAGGAGCTTTCTTT. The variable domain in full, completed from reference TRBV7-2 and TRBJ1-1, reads GAGVSQSPSNKVTEKGKDVELRCDPISGHTALYWYRQSLGQGLEFLIYFQGNSAPDKSGLPSDRFSAERTGGSVSTLTIQRTQQEDSAVYLCASSLDQGGAFFGQGTRLTVV.

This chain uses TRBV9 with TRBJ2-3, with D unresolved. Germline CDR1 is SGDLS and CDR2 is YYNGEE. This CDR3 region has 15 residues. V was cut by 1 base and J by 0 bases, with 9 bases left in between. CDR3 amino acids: CASSVYSSSTDTQYF. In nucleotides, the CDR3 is TGTGCCAGCAGCGTATACTCATCTAGCACAGATACGCAGTATTTT.

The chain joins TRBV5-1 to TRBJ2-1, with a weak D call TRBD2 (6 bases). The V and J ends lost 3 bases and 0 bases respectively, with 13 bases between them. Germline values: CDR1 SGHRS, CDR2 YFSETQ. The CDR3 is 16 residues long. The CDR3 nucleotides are TGCGCCAGCAGCTCCGGACTACCGAGCTCCTACAATGAGCAGTTCTTC. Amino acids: CASSSGLPSSYNEQFF.

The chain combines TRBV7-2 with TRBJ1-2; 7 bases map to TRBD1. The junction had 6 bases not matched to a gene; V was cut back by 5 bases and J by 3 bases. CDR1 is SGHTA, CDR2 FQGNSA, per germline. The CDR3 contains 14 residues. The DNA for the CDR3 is TGTGCCAGCAGCCCCACAGGGGACCACTATGGCTACACCTTC. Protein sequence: CASSPTGDHYGYTF.

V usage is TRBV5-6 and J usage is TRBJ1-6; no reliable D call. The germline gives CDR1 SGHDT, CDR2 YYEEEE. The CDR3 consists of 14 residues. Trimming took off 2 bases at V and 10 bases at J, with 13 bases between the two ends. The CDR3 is CASSLNKAVSPLHF. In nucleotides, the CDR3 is TGTGCCAGCAGCTTAAACAAGGCGGTGTCACCCCTCCACTTT. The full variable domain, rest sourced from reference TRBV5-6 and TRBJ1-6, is DAGVTQSPTHLIKTRGQQVTLRCSPKSGHDTVSWYQQALGQGPQFIFQYYEEEERQRGNFPDRFSGHQFPNYSSELNVNALLLGDSALYLCASSLNKAVSPLHFGNGTRLTVT.

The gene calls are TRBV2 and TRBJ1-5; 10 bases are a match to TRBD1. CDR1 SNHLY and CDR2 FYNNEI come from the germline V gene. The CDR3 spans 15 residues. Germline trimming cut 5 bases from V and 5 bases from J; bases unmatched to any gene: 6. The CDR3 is CASSKTGGYDQPQHF. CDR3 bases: TGTGCCAGCAGTAAGACAGGGGGCTATGATCAGCCCCAGCATTTT.

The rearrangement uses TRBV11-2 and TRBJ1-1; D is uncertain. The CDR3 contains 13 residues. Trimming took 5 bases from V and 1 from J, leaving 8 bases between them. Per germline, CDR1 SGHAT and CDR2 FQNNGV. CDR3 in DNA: TGTGCCAGCAGCCGAAAGCCGAACACTGAAGCTTTCTTT. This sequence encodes CASSRKPNTEAFF. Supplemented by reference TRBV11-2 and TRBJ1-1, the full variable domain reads EAGVAQSPRYKIIEKRQSVAFWCNPISGHATLYWYQQILGQGPKLLIQFQNNGVVDDSQLPKDRFSAERLKGVDSTLKIQPAKLEDSAVYLCASSRKPNTEAFFGQGTRLTVV.

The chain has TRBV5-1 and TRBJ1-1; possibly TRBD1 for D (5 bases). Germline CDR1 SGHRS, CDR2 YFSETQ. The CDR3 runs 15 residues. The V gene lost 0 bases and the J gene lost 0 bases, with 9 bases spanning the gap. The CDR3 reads CASSLEAGMNTEAFF. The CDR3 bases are TGCGCCAGCAGCTTGGAGGCAGGGATGAACACTGAAGCTTTCTTT.

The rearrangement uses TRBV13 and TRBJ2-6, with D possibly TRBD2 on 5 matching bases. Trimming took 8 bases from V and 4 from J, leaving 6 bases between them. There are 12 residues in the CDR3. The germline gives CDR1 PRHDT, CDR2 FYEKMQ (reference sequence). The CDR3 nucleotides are TGTGCCAGCGGGGAGGGGGCCAACGTCCTGACTTTC. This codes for CASGEGANVLTF.

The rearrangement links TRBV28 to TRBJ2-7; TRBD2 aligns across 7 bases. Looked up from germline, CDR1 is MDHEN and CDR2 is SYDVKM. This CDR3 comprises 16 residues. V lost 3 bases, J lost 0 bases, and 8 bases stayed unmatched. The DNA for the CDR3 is TGTGCCAGCAGTTTTCCCGGGACTACTATCTCCTACGAGCAGTACTTC. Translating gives CASSFPGTTISYEQYF.

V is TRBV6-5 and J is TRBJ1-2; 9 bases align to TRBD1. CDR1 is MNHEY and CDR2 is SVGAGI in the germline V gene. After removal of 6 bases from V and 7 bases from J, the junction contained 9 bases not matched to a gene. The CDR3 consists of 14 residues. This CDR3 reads CASSPGTGRGGYTF. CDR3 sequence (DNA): TGTGCCAGCAGCCCAGGGACAGGGAGGGGTGGCTACACCTTC.

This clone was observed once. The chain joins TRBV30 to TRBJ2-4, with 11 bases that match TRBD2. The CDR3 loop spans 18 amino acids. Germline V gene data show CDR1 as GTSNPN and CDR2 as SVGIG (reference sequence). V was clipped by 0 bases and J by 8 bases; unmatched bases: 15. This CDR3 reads CAWSVPPRLAGTKDIQYF. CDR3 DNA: TGTGCCTGGAGTGTACCCCCCCGACTAGCGGGGACTAAGGACATTCAGTACTTC.